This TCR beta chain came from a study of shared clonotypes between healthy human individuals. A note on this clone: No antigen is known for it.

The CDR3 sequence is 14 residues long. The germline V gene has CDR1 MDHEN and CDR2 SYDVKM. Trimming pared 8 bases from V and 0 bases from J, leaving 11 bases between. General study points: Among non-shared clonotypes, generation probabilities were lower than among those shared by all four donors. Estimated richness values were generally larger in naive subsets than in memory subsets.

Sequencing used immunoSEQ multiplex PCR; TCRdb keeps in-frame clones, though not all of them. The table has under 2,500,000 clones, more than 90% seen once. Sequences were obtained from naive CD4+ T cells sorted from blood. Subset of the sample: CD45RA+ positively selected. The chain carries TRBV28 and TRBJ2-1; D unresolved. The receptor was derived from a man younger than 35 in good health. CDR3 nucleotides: TGTGCCAGCTCCCGGCAGAGCTCCTACAATGAGCAGTTCTTC. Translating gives CASSRQSSYNEQFF.